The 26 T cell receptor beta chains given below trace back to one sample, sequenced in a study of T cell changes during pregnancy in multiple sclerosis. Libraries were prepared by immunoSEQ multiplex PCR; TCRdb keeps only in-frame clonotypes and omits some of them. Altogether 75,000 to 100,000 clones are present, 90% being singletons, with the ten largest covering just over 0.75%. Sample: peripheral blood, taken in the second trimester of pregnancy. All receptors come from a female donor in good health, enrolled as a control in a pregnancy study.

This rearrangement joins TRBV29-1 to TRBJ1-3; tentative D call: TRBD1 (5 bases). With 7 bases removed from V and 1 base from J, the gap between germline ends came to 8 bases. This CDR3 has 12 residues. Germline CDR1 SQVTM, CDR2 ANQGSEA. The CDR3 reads CSGQGSGNTIYF. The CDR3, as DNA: TGCAGCGGTCAGGGATCTGGAAACACCATATATTTT.

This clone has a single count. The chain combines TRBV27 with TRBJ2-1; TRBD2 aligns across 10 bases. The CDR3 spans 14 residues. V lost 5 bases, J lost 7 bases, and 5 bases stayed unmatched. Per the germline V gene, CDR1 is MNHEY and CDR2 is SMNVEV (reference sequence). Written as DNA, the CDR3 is TGTGCCAGCAGTCCTGAGACTAGCGGGAATGAGCAGTTCTTC. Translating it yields CASSPETSGNEQFF.

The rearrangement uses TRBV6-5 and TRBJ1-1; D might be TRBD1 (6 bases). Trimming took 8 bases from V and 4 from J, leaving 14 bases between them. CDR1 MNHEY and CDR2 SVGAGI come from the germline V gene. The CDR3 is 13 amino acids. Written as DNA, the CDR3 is TGTGCCAGCCAGACAGGCGAGGTCACTGAAGCTTTCTTT. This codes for CASQTGEVTEAFF.

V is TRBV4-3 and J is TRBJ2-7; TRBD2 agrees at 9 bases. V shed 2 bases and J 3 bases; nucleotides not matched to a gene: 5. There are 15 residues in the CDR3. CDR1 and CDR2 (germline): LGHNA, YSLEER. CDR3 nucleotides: TGCGCCAGCAGCCAAACGACTAGCGGAGACTACGAGCAGTACTTC. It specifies CASSQTTSGDYEQYF.

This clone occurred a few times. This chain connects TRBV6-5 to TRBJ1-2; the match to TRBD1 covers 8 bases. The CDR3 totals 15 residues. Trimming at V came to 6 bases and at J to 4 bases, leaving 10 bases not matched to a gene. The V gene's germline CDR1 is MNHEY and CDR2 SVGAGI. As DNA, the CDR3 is TGTGCCAGCAGGTCCACAGGGGGTGCAGGCTATGGCTACACCTTC. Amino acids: CASRSTGGAGYGYTF.

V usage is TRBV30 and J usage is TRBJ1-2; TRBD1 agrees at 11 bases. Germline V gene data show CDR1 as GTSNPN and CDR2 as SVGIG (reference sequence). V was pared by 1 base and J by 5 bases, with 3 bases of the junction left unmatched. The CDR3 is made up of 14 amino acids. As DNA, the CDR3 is TGTGCCTGGAGTGGGACAGGGGGCCTGTATGGCTACACCTTC. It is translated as CAWSGTGGLYGYTF.

This chain's CDR3 is CASSPRQGIYNEQFF. The CDR3 nucleotides read TGTGCCAGCAGCCCCCGCCAGGGGATATACAATGAGCAGTTCTTC. The J gene is TRBJ2-1, the V gene TRBV5-4; TRBD1 might be the D (6 bases). V dropped 4 bases and J dropped 4 bases, with 15 bases sitting between them. CDR3 length: 15 residues. In germline, CDR1 is SGHNT, CDR2 YYREEE (reference sequence). The full variable domain, its missing parts supplied by reference TRBV5-4 and TRBJ2-1, is ETGVTQSPTHLIKTRGQQVTLRCSSQSGHNTVSWYQQALGQGPQFIFQYYREEENGRGNFPPRFSGLQFPNYSSELNVNALELDDSALYLCASSPRQGIYNEQFFGPGTRLTVL.

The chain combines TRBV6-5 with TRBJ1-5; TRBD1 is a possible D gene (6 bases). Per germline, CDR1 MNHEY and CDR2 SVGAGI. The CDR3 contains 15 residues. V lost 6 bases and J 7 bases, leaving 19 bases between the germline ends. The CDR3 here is CASRVGTLSGQPQHF. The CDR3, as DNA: TGTGCCAGCAGAGTTGGGACACTTAGTGGGCAGCCCCAGCATTTT.

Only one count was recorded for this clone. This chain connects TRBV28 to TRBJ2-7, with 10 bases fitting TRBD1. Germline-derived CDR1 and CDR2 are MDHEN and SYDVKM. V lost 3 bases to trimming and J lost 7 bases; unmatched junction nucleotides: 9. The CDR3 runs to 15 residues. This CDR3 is CASSFTGTGEQEQYF. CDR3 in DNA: TGTGCCAGCAGTTTTACCGGGACAGGGGAGCAGGAGCAGTACTTC. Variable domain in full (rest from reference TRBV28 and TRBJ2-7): DVKVTQSSRYLVKRTGEKVFLECVQDMDHENMFWYRQDPGLGLRLIYFSYDVKMKEKGDIPEGYSVSREKKERFSLILESASTNQTSMYLCASSFTGTGEQEQYFGPGTRLTVT.

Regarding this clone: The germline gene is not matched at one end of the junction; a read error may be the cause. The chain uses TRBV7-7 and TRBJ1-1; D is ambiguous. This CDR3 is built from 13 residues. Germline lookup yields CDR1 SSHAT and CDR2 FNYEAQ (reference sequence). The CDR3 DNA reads TGTGCTAGCAGCTTTACAGAGAACACTGAAGCTTTCTTT. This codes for CASSFTENTEAFF.

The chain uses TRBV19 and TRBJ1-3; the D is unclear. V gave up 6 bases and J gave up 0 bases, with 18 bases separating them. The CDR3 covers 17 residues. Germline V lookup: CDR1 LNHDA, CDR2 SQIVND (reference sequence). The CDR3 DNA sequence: TGTGCCAGTAGCATGGACGGGCGGGTTCCCTCTGGAAACACCATATATTTT. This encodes CASSMDGRVPSGNTIYF.

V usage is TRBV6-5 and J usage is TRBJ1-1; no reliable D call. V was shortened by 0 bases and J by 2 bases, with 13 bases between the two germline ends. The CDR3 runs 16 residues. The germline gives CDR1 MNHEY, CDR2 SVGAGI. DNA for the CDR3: TGTGCCAGCAGTTACTCGGCGGGAGGAGTCAACACTGAAGCTTTCTTT. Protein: CASSYSAGGVNTEAFF.

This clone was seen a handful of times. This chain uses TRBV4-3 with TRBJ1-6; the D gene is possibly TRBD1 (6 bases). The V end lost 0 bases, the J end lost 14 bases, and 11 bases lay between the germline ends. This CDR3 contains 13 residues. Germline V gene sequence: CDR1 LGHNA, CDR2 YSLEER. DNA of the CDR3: TGCGCCAGCAGCCAAGATTCAGGGGAATCCCTCCACTTT. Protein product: CASSQDSGESLHF.

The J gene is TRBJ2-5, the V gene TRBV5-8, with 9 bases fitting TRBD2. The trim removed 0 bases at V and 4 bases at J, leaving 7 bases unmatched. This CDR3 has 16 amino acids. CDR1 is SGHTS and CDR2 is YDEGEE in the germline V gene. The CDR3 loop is CASSLGPLAGRETQYF. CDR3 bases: TGTGCCAGCAGCTTGGGGCCCCTAGCGGGGAGAGAGACCCAGTACTTC.

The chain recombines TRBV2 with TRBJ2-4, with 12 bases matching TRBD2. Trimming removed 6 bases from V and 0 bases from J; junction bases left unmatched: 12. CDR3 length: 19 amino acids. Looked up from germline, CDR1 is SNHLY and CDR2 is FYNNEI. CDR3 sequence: CASRLKTSGGRIAKNIQYF. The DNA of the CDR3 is TGTGCCAGCAGACTTAAGACTAGCGGGGGTCGAATAGCCAAAAACATTCAGTACTTC.

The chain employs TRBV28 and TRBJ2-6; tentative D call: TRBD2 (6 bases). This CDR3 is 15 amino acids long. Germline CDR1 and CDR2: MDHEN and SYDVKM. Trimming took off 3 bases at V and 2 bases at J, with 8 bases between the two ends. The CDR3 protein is CASSFGEAGANVLTF. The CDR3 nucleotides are TGTGCCAGCAGTTTTGGGGAGGCTGGGGCCAACGTCCTGACTTTC.

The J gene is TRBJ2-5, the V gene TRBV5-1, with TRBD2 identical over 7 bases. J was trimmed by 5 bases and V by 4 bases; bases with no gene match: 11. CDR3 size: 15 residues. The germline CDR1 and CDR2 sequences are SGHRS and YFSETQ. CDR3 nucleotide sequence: TGCGCCAGCAGCCTCCGGGGAGGGGACGCGGAGACCCAGTACTTC. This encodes CASSLRGGDAETQYF.

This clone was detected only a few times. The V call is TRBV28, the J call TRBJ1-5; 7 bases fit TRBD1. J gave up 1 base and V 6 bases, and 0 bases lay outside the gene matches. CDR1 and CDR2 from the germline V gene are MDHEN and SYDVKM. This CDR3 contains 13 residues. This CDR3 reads CASRGQSNQPQHF. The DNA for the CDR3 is TGTGCCAGCAGGGGACAGAGCAATCAGCCCCAGCATTTT.

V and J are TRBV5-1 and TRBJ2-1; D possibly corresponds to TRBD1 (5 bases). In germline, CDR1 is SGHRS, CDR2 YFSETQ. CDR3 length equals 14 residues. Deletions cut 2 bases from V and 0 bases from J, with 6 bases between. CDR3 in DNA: TGCGCCAGCAGCTTACAGGACTCCTACAATGAGCAGTTCTTC. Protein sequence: CASSLQDSYNEQFF. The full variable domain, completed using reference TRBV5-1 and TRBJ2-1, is KAGVTQTPRYLIKTRGQQVTLSCSPISGHRSVSWYQQTPGQGLQFLFEYFSETQRNKGNFPGRFSGRQFSNSRSEMNVSTLELGDSALYLCASSLQDSYNEQFFGPGTRLTVL.

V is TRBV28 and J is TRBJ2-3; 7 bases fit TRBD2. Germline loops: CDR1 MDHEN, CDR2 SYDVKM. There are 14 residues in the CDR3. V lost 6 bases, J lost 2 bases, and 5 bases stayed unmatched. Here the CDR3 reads CASRLGRTTDTQYF. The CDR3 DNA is TGTGCCAGCAGACTCGGGAGGACCACAGATACGCAGTATTTT.

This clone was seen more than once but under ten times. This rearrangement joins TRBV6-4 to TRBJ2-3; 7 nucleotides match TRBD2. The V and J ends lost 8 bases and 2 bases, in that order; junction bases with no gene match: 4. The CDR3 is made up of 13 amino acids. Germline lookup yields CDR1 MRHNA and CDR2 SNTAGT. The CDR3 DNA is TGTGCCAGCGGGAGGGTTTCCACAGATACGCAGTATTTT. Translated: CASGRVSTDTQYF.

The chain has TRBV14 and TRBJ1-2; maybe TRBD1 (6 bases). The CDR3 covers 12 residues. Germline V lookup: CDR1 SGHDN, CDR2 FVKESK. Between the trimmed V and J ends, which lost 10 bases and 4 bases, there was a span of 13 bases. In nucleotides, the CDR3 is TGTGCCACCCGACAGGCCGCCTATGGCTACACCTTC. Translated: CATRQAAYGYTF.

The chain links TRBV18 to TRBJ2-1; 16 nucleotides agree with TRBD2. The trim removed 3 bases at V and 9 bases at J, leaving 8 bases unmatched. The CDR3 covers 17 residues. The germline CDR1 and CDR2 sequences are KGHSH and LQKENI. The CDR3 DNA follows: TGTGCCAGCTCACCGGGACTAGCGGGGGGGCGGACAATTGAGCAGTTCTTC. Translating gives CASSPGLAGGRTIEQFF.

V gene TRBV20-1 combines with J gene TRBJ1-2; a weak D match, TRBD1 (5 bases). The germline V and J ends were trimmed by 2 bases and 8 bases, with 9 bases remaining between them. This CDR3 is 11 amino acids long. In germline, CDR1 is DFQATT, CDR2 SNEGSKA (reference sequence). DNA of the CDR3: TGCAGTGCTAGACGGGGGGTCGGCTACACCTTC. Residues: CSARRGVGYTF.

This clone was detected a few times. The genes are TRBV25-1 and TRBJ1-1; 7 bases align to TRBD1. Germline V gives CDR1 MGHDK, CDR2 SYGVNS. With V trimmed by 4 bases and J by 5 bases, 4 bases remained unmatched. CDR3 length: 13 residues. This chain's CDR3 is CASSATGLTEAFF. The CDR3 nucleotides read TGTGCCAGCAGTGCGACAGGGCTAACTGAAGCTTTCTTT.

This chain's CDR3 is CSVDGRNQETQYF. The CDR3 nucleotides read TGCAGCGTTGACGGCAGGAACCAAGAGACCCAGTACTTC. The chain recombines TRBV29-1 with TRBJ2-5; D not certain. Trimming stripped 3 bases from V and 0 bases from J, with 8 bases between. The CDR3 sequence is 13 residues long. The germline V gene has CDR1 SQVTM and CDR2 ANQGSEA.